This T cell receptor (beta chain) derives from a study of blood T cell repertoires in COVID-19. Study at large: The cDNA or gDNA used as material had been derived from T cells, B-cell-depleted T cells, or PBMCs.

This CDR3 contains 15 residues. Per the germline V gene, CDR1 is LNHDA and CDR2 is SQIVND (reference sequence). V was clipped by 3 bases and J by 4 bases, with 13 bases between them. Repertoires were generated with immunoSEQ multiplex PCR, while TCRdb's copy carries only in-frame clones and drops some. Of over 150,000 clones listed, approximately 81% are singletons. Sequencing used peripheral blood. The origin of this receptor is an older woman with COVID-19, enrolled during active disease. The chain joins TRBV19 to TRBJ1-5; D gene ambiguous. The CDR3 is CASSIVRGENQPQHF. The CDR3 nucleotides are TGTGCCAGTAGTATCGTCCGGGGAGAAAATCAGCCCCAGCATTTT.